This entry lists 31 T cell receptor beta chains sequenced from one sample in a study of OX40 agonist ivuxolimab in advanced cancers. TCRdb keeps only in-frame clones here, not all; method: immunoSEQ multiplex PCR. The sample has about 42,000 clones; approximately 90% are singletons. This sample comprised CD4+ or CD8+ T cells sorted from blood, obtained in a trial of the OX40 agonist ivuxolimab. Receptor source: an adult with an advanced solid tumor such as melanoma, head and neck, liver or kidney cancer.

The chain uses TRBV4-3 and TRBJ1-5; D not certain. The germline V gene encodes CDR1 LGHNA and CDR2 YSLEER. The V and J ends lost 0 bases and 2 bases respectively, with 11 bases between them. The CDR3 has 16 amino acids. CDR3 amino acids: CASSQDWGIGNQPQHF. The CDR3 nucleotides are TGCGCCAGCAGCCAAGATTGGGGAATTGGCAATCAGCCCCAGCATTTT.

The chain couples TRBV7-3 to TRBJ1-1, with 8 bases lining up with TRBD1. Germline CDR1 is SGHTA and CDR2 is FQGTGA. The CDR3 has 13 residues. The J segment lost 7 bases and the V segment lost 0 bases, leaving 1 base of the junction unmatched. This CDR3 reads CASSLTQGGEAFF. The CDR3 coding sequence is TGTGCCAGCAGCTTAACACAGGGGGGTGAAGCTTTCTTT.

The J gene is TRBJ2-7, the V gene TRBV18; no clear D. Germline V gene data show CDR1 as KGHSH and CDR2 as LQKENI. CDR3 size: 14 residues. The V end was cut by 0 bases, the J end by 3 bases, with 9 bases between. CDR3 in DNA: TGTGCCAGCTCACCACCCGGCGCAGTCTACGAGCAGTACTTC. Translated, it gives CASSPPGAVYEQYF.

This chain connects TRBV2 to TRBJ1-4, with unresolved D. This CDR3 is 15 amino acids long. The ends were cut back, 7 bases at V and 3 bases at J, with 15 bases in the middle. CDR1 and CDR2 (germline): SNHLY, FYNNEI. The CDR3 DNA is TGTGCCAGCACGATAGGGTGTGGGGCTAATGAAAAACTGTTTTTT. This codes for CASTIGCGANEKLFF.

This chain connects TRBV6-1 to TRBJ2-7; D unclear. Trimming shortened V by 1 base and J by 1 base, and 20 bases separated the two germline ends. The germline V gene has CDR1 MNHNS and CDR2 SASEGT. This CDR3 comprises 18 residues. The CDR3 loop is CASSEEVKFWQGSYEQYF. CDR3 sequence (DNA): TGTGCCAGCAGTGAAGAGGTTAAGTTTTGGCAAGGATCCTACGAGCAGTACTTC.

The V gene is TRBV6-1, the J gene TRBJ2-3, with D perhaps being TRBD1 or TRBD2 (5 bases each). V was trimmed by 6 bases and J by 3 bases, leaving 16 bases between them. The CDR3 extends over 15 amino acids. CDR1 and CDR2 (germline): MNHNS, SASEGT. The CDR3 spells CASRTGTLRTDTQYF. In DNA, the CDR3 is TGTGCCAGCAGAACCGGGACCTTAAGGACAGATACGCAGTATTTT.

The chain uses TRBV7-9 and TRBJ2-2; D may match TRBD1 or TRBD2 (5 bases each). Germline V lookup: CDR1 SEHNR, CDR2 FQNEAQ (reference sequence). Trimming removed 5 bases from V and 3 bases from J, with 13 bases in between. The CDR3 is 15 amino acids. The CDR3, as DNA: TGTGCCAGCAGCCGGACTGACAGCTACACCGGGGAGCTGTTTTTT. Protein product: CASSRTDSYTGELFF.

The chain uses TRBV30 and TRBJ1-4, with D possibly matching TRBD1 (6 bases). Trimming removed 5 bases at V and 3 bases at J, with 16 bases between. The CDR3 contains 15 residues. CDR1 and CDR2 (germline): GTSNPN, SVGIG (reference sequence). The CDR3: CAWSYGGRANEKLFF. The CDR3 nucleotides are TGTGCCTGGTCCTACGGGGGGCGGGCTAATGAAAAACTGTTTTTT.

The V call is TRBV7-9, the J call TRBJ2-1, with D hard to call. This CDR3 spans 12 amino acids. CDR1 and CDR2 from the germline V gene are SEHNR and FQNEAQ (reference sequence). Trimming cost V 2 bases and J 7 bases, with 6 bases left between them. CDR3: CASSLSANEQFF. The CDR3 DNA is TGTGCCAGCAGCTTATCTGCGAATGAGCAGTTCTTC.

The chain is built from TRBV5-1 and TRBJ1-2; no clear D. Germline CDR1 reads SGHRS; CDR2 reads YFSETQ. Trimming removed 4 bases at V and 7 bases at J, with 17 bases between. The CDR3 has 14 amino acids. CDR3 protein: CASSQQGGGGGYTF. The CDR3 bases are TGCGCCAGCAGCCAACAAGGTGGTGGAGGTGGCTACACCTTC.

The chain links TRBV11-2 to TRBJ2-6; 10 bases are shared with TRBD1. The junction had 6 bases not matched to a gene; V was cut back by 0 bases and J by 1 base. The length of the CDR3 is 19 residues. Germline V gene sequence: CDR1 SGHAT, CDR2 FQNNGV. CDR3 amino acids: CASSLERQGAGSGANVLTF. The CDR3 DNA follows: TGTGCCAGCAGCTTAGAGCGACAGGGGGCAGGATCTGGGGCCAACGTCCTGACTTTC.

The chain combines TRBV28 with TRBJ1-5, with TRBD1 matching over 7 bases. Per germline, CDR1 MDHEN and CDR2 SYDVKM. V lost 6 bases, J lost 7 bases, and 3 bases stayed unmatched. The CDR3 loop spans 12 amino acids. CDR3 in DNA: TGTGCCAGCAGGGCAGGGGGGCAGCCCCAGCATTTT. This gives the protein CASRAGGQPQHF.

The rearrangement links TRBV2 to TRBJ1-2; D perhaps matches TRBD1 (6 bases). The V gene's germline CDR1 is SNHLY and CDR2 FYNNEI. The ends were cut back, 7 bases at V and 4 bases at J, with 16 bases in the middle. The CDR3 runs to 14 residues. CDR3 DNA: TGTGCCAGCACCTACAGGGAGGAGAGCTATGGCTACACCTTC. Its protein product is CASTYREESYGYTF.

CDR3: CASSEAHGATNEKLFF. CDR3 coding DNA: TGTGCCAGCAGTGAAGCGCACGGGGCAACTAATGAAAAACTGTTTTTT. The rearrangement links TRBV6-1 to TRBJ1-4; D not certain. The V and J ends lost 0 bases and 0 bases respectively, with 8 bases between them. Germline V gives CDR1 MNHNS, CDR2 SASEGT. This CDR3 spans 16 amino acids.

The chain carries TRBV9 and TRBJ2-7, with a weak D call TRBD2 (7 bases). CDR3 length: 15 residues. V lost 3 bases and J 4 bases, leaving 17 bases between the germline ends. Germline V gives CDR1 SGDLS, CDR2 YYNGEE. The CDR3 bases are TGTGCCAGCAGCGAATCTGTGGGAGGGGGGTACGAGCAGTACTTC. This gives the protein CASSESVGGGYEQYF.

V is TRBV30 and J is TRBJ1-5; 7 nucleotides agree with TRBD1. This CDR3 region has 13 residues. Germline loops: CDR1 GTSNPN, CDR2 SVGIG (reference sequence). J was trimmed by 4 bases and V by 2 bases; bases with no gene match: 2. Here the CDR3 DNA reads TGTGCCTGGAGTAGGACAGGAAATCAGCCCCAGCATTTT. Translation: CAWSRTGNQPQHF.

V and J are TRBV7-9 and TRBJ2-3, with D perhaps TRBD1 (6 bases). CDR3 length: 16 amino acids. CDR1 is SEHNR and CDR2 is FQNEAQ in the germline V gene (reference sequence). V was shortened by 1 base and J by 2 bases, with 13 bases between the two germline ends. The CDR3, as DNA: TGTGCCAGCAGCTTAGTTTTGACAGGCCACACAGATACGCAGTATTTT. Amino acids: CASSLVLTGHTDTQYF. The full variable domain, completed using reference TRBV7-9 and TRBJ2-3, is DTGVSQNPRHKITKRGQNVTFRCDPISEHNRLYWYRQTLGQGPEFLTYFQNEAQLEKSRLLSDRFSAERPKGSFSTLEIQRTEQGDSAMYLCASSLVLTGHTDTQYFGPGTRLTVL.

The chain links TRBV2 to TRBJ1-2; the D is unclear. The V end was cut by 2 bases, the J end by 5 bases, with 6 bases between. This CDR3 is 12 amino acids long. CDR1 and CDR2 (germline): SNHLY, FYNNEI. CDR3 in amino acids: CASSESGYGYTF. In nucleotides, the CDR3 is TGTGCCAGCAGTGAATCCGGGTATGGCTACACCTTC.

The rearrangement links TRBV21-1 to TRBJ1-2; TRBD1 is taken as the D call from the table, unchecked against the DNA. TRBV21-1 is marked as a pseudogene. The length of the CDR3 is 14 residues. Here the CDR3 reads CASSKKGSGYGYTF. For the CDR3, the DNA is TGTGCCAGCAGCAAAAAGGGGTCAGGATACGGCTACACCTTC.

The chain recombines TRBV7-2 with TRBJ1-2; 10 bases agree with TRBD1. V lost 4 bases, J lost 7 bases, and 6 bases stayed unmatched. This CDR3 contains 14 residues. Germline V gene sequence: CDR1 SGHTA, CDR2 FQGNSA. CDR3 region: CASSSGTGVVGYTF. The CDR3 nucleotides are TGTGCCAGCAGCTCCGGGACAGGGGTAGTTGGCTACACCTTC.

V usage is TRBV6-6 and J usage is TRBJ2-2, with TRBD1 matching over 7 bases. V trimming: 5 bases; J trimming: 1 base; junction bases outside the gene matches: 4. This CDR3 region has 15 residues. CDR1 is MNHNY and CDR2 is SVGAGI in the germline V gene (reference sequence). CDR3 sequence: CASSRDRVNTGELFF. The CDR3, as DNA: TGTGCCAGCAGTCGGGACAGAGTGAACACCGGGGAGCTGTTTTTT.

V usage is TRBV5-1 and J usage is TRBJ2-5; 7 bases are a match to TRBD1. Per the germline V gene, CDR1 is SGHRS and CDR2 is YFSETQ. V lost 4 bases and J lost 2; bases outside the gene matches: 5. This CDR3 spans 14 amino acids. This CDR3 is CASSLGDSQETQYF. CDR3 coding DNA: TGCGCCAGCAGCCTGGGGGACAGTCAAGAGACCCAGTACTTC.

The chain couples TRBV27 to TRBJ2-1, with 7 bases fitting TRBD2. Germline V gives CDR1 MNHEY, CDR2 SMNVEV (reference sequence). V lost 2 bases to trimming and J lost 0 bases; unmatched junction nucleotides: 1. This CDR3 is built from 15 residues. The CDR3 DNA reads TGTGCCAGCAGTTTAGGGGGGGGCTCCTACAATGAGCAGTTCTTC. It yields the protein CASSLGGGSYNEQFF.

This chain links TRBV28 with TRBJ2-6; D might be TRBD1 (5 bases). The germline V gene has CDR1 MDHEN and CDR2 SYDVKM. There are 15 residues in the CDR3. V shed 6 bases and J shed 0 bases, with 9 bases lying between them. The CDR3 loop is CASSPTGSGANVLTF. DNA of the CDR3: TGTGCCAGCAGCCCAACAGGCTCTGGGGCCAACGTCCTGACTTTC.

The chain joins TRBV10-1 to TRBJ2-5; 7 positions match TRBD1. The trim removed 6 bases at V and 2 bases at J, leaving 6 bases unmatched. Germline CDR1 reads WNHNN; CDR2 reads SYGVQD (reference sequence). The CDR3 runs to 14 residues. The CDR3 DNA reads TGCGCCAGCAGCACCGGGACAGTACAAGAGACCCAGTACTTC. Translation: CASSTGTVQETQYF.

The chain carries TRBV28 and TRBJ2-7, with 10 positions matching TRBD1. CDR3 size: 16 residues. Trimming took 4 bases from V and 0 from J; bases not matched to a gene: 6. Looked up from germline, CDR1 is MDHEN and CDR2 is SYDVKM. CDR3 in amino acids: CASSSGTGASSYEQYF. The CDR3 coding sequence is TGTGCCAGCAGTTCCGGGACAGGGGCCAGCTCCTACGAGCAGTACTTC.

The chain employs TRBV30 and TRBJ2-5, with D possibly TRBD2 on 5 matching bases. The germline V gene has CDR1 GTSNPN and CDR2 SVGIG (reference sequence). The V and J ends lost 0 bases and 5 bases respectively, with 10 bases between them. The CDR3 is made up of 13 amino acids. The DNA for the CDR3 is TGTGCCTGGAGTGTATTACTAGGGGAGACCCAGTACTTC. It translates to CAWSVLLGETQYF.

This chain links TRBV5-3 with TRBJ2-3; D may be TRBD2 (6 bases). Being an ORF, TRBV5-3 has a function that is uncertain. Trimming stripped 4 bases from V and 0 bases from J, with 15 bases between. The CDR3 runs 16 residues. CDR3 DNA: TGTGCCAGAAGCCCAGGAGGGCTAAATAGCACAGATACGCAGTATTTT. Translating it yields CARSPGGLNSTDTQYF.

The genes are TRBV2 and TRBJ2-7; 10 nucleotides align to TRBD2. CDR3 length equals 15 residues. CDR1 is SNHLY, CDR2 FYNNEI, per germline. Trimming took 0 bases from V and 3 from J; bases not matched to a gene: 2. DNA of the CDR3: TGTGCCAGCAGTGAAGCTGGGACTAGCGTCTACGAGCAGTACTTC. As protein: CASSEAGTSVYEQYF.

The chain combines TRBV9 with TRBJ2-3; unclear D gene. Germline lookup yields CDR1 SGDLS and CDR2 YYNGEE. This CDR3 region has 13 residues. V lost 0 bases and J lost 7, with 9 bases in between. CDR3: CASSVEEGNTQYF. The DNA for the CDR3 is TGTGCCAGCAGCGTAGAGGAAGGGAATACGCAGTATTTT.

The V and J genes are TRBV7-3 and TRBJ2-1; D gene unclear. Germline loops: CDR1 SGHTA, CDR2 FQGTGA. The CDR3 is 15 residues long. V lost 6 bases to trimming and J lost 4 bases, with 16 bases between them. For the CDR3, the DNA is TGTGCCAGCAGAATAATAGCCGCCTCTTACAATGAGCAGTTCTTC. This encodes CASRIIAASYNEQFF.